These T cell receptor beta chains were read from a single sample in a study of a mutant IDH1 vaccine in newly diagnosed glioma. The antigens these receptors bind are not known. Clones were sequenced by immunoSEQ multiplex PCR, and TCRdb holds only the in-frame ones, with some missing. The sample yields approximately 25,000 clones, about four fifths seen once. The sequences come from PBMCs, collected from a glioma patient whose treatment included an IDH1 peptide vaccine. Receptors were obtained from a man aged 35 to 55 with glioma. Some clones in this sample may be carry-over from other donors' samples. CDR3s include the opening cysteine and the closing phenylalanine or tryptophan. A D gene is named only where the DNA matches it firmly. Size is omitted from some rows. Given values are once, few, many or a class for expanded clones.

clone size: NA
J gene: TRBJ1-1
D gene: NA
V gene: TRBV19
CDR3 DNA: TGTGCCAGTAGGACCCAGGGTTACACTGAAGCTTTCTTT
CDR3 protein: CASRTQGYTEAFF

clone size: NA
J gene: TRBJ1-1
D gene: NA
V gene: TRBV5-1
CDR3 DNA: TGCGCCAGCAGCTTGGCCGGGGGGTACACTGAAGCTTTCTTT
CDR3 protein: CASSLAGGYTEAFF

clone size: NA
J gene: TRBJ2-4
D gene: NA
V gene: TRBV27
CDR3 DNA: TGTGCCAGCAGCCCCTCCACGGAGGGGAACATTCAGTACTTC
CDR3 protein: CASSPSTEGNIQYF

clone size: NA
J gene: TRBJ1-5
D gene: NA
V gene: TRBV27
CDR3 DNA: TGTGCCAGCAGTCTAGACCTGATGGGGCCCCAGCATTTT
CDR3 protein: CASSLDLMGPQHF

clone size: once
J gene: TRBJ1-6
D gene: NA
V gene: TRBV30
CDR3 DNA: TGTGCCTGGAGTGTAAATAATTCACCCCTCCACTTT
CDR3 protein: CAWSVNNSPLHF

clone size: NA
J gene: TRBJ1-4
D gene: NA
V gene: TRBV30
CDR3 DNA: TGTGCCTGGGACGGGGTTGAGGAAAAACTGTTTTTT
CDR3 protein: CAWDGVEEKLFF

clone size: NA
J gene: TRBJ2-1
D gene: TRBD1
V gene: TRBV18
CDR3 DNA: TGTGCCAGCTCAATAACAGGGGTCTCCTACAATGAGCAGTTCTTC
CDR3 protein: CASSITGVSYNEQFF

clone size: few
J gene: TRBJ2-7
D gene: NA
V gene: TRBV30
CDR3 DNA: TGTGCCTGGAGTGTAGGGCGGATAGTCTACGAGCAGTACTTC
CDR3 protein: CAWSVGRIVYEQYF

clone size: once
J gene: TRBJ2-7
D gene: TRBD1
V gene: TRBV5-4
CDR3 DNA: TGTGCCAGCAGCGCCTCCAGACAGGGAAGCTACGAGCAGTACTTC
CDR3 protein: CASSASRQGSYEQYF

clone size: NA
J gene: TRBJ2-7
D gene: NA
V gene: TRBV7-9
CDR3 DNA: TGTGCCAGCAGCCCCGGGACCCAATACGAGCAGTACTTC
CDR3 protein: CASSPGTQYEQYF

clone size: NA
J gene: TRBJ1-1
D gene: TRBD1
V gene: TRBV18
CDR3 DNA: TGTGCCAGCTCAGAGGGACAGGGAGTAGGTGAAGCTTTCTTT
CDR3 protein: CASSEGQGVGEAFF

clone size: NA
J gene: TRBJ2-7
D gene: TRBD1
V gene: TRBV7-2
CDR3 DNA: TGTGCCAGCAGCCCACCAGGGGGATGGAACGAGCAGTACTTC
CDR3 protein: CASSPPGGWNEQYF

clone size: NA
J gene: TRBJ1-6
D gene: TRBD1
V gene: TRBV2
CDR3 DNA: TGTGCCAGCAGTGACGACAGGGCTCGCGGATATAATTCACCCCTCCACTTT
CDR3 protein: CASSDDRARGYNSPLHF

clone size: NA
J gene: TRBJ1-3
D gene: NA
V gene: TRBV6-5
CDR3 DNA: TGTGCCAGCAGTTACGATTTAGGGACTGGAAACACCATATATTTT
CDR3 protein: CASSYDLGTGNTIYF

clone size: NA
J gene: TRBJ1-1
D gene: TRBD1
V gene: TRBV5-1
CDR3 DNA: TGCGCCAGCAGCCGCTCCGGGACAGGGGTAACTGAAGCTTTCTTT
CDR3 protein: CASSRSGTGVTEAFF

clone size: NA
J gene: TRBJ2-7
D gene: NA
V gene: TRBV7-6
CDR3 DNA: TGTGCCAGCAGCCGGGACCCCTCGGGGGAGCAGTACTTC
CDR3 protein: CASSRDPSGEQYF

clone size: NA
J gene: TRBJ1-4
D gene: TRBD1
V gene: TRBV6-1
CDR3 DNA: TGTGCCAGCAGTGAAACCAGGGGGCCTGAAAAACTGTTTTTT
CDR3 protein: CASSETRGPEKLFF

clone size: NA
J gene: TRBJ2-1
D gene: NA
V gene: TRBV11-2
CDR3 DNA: TGTGCCAGCAGCGAACCTACCGGGGCCAACACAATCGAGCAGTTCTTC
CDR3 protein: CASSEPTGANTIEQFF

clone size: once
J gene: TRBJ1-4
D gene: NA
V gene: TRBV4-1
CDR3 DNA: TGCGCCAGCAGCCAATTGGCAACTAATGAAAAACTGTTTTTT
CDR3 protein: CASSQLATNEKLFF

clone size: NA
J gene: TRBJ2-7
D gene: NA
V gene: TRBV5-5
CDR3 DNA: TGTGCCAGCAGCTGGATGGGACAAGGGCCACTATCCTACGAGCAGTACTTC
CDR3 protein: CASSWMGQGPLSYEQYF

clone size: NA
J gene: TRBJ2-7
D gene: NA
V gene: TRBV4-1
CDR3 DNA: TGCGCCAGCAGCCAAGATGTCTCCTACGAGCAGTACTTC
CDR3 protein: CASSQDVSYEQYF

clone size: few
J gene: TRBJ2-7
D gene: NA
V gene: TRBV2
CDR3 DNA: TGTGCCAGCGGGGGAAGGGCCGTTAGGGTAGAGCAGTACTTC
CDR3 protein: CASGGRAVRVEQYF

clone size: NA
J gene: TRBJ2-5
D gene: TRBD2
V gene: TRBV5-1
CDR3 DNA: TGCGCCAGCAGCTTGATAGCGGGCGAGACCCAGTACTTC
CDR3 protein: CASSLIAGETQYF

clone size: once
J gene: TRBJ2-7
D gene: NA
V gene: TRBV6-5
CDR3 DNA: TGTGCCAGCAGTTACTCTGGGGGAATGCGTCGCGAGCAGTACTTC
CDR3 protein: CASSYSGGMRREQYF

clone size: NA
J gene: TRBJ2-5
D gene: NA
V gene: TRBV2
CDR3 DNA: TGTGCCAGCAGTGAAAGGTACAGGGCCGAGACCCAGTACTTC
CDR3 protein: CASSERYRAETQYF

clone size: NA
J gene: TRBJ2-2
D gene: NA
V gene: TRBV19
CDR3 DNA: TGTGCCAGTAGTATAGGCGCCTTGGGGGAGCTGTTTTTT
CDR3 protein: CASSIGALGELFF

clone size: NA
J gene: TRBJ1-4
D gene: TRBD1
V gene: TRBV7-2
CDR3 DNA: TGTGCCAGCAGCCGTTCCGGGACAGGGGATGAAAAACTGTTTTTT
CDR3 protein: CASSRSGTGDEKLFF

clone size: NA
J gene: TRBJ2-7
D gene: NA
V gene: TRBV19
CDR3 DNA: TGTGCCAGTAGTCCGGTTGGGGGGACAGTGTCCTACGAGCAGTACTTC
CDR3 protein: CASSPVGGTVSYEQYF

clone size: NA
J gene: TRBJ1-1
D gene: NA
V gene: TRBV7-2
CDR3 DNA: TGTGCCAGCTCACTGAACTGGCGGGGGGGCTTGAACACTGAAGCTTTCTTT
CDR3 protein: CASSLNWRGGLNTEAFF

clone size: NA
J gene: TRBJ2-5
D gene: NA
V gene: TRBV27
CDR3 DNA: TGTGCCAGCAGTTTCCAAATACAAGAGACCCAGTACTTC
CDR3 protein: CASSFQIQETQYF

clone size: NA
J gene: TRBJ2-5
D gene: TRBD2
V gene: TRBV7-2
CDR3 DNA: TGTGCCAGCAGCCAGATAGGAGGACTAGCGGGGCTCCAAGAGACCCAGTACTTC
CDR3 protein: CASSQIGGLAGLQETQYF

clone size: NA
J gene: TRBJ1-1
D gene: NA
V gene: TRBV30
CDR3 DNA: TGTGCCTGGAGTGGGGGACGGTTGGCCACTGAAGCTTTCTTT
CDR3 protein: CAWSGGRLATEAFF

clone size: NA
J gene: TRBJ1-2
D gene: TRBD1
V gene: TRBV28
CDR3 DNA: TGTGCCAGCAGTCCTGTAGCCGACAGGGGTGAGAACTATGGCTACACCTTC
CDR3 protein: CASSPVADRGENYGYTF

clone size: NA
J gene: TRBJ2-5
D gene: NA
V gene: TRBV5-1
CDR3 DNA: TGCGCCAGCAGCTTGTATGGGGGGCCCAGGGAGACCCAGTACTTC
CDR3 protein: CASSLYGGPRETQYF

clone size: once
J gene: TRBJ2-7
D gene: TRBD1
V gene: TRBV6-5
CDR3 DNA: TGTGCCAGCAGACCCCAACAGGGGGCCAGCTACGAGCAGTACTTC
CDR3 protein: CASRPQQGASYEQYF

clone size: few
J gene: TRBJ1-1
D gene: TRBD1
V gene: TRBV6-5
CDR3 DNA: TGTGCCAGCAGACCTCCGTTGACAGGGGGGTCTGAAGCTTTCTTT
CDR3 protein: CASRPPLTGGSEAFF